The next 15 T cell receptor beta chains were all read from a single sample in a study of blood T cell repertoires in COVID-19. Profiling relied on immunoSEQ multiplex PCR, and the TCRdb table lists in-frame clones only, not all of them. The repertoire holds 85,000 to 100,000 clones, with about 90% as singletons. Sequencing was done on a sample of peripheral blood. The receptors were gathered from a man in his fifties with COVID-19, enrolled during active disease.

The chain carries TRBV30 and TRBJ2-7; D possibly corresponds to TRBD1 (5 bases). This CDR3 is 13 amino acids long. CDR1 GTSNPN and CDR2 SVGIG come from the germline V gene (reference sequence). V was trimmed by 0 bases and J by 1 base, leaving 7 bases between them. The CDR3 protein is CAWSVDSSYEQYF. The CDR3 DNA is TGTGCCTGGAGTGTAGACAGTTCCTACGAGCAGTACTTC.

This rearrangement joins TRBV13 to TRBJ1-6; D is perhaps TRBD1 (6 bases). From germline, CDR1 is PRHDT and CDR2 FYEKMQ (reference sequence). V was trimmed by 1 base and J by 8 bases, leaving 15 bases between them. The CDR3 consists of 16 residues. The CDR3: CASSLDRVGRDSPLHF. DNA of the CDR3: TGTGCCAGCAGCTTAGACAGGGTAGGAAGGGATTCACCCCTCCACTTT.

The chain joins TRBV6-4 to TRBJ2-3; TRBD2 aligns across 8 bases. Trimming at V came to 6 bases and at J to 0 bases, leaving 2 bases not matched to a gene. The CDR3 is 14 residues long. Germline V gene lookup returns CDR1 MRHNA and CDR2 SNTAGT. CDR3 DNA sequence: TGTGCCAGCAGCCCGGGGGGGAGCACAGATACGCAGTATTTT. It encodes CASSPGGSTDTQYF.

This rearrangement joins TRBV12-5 to TRBJ1-1; D not resolved. This CDR3 contains 13 residues. V was pared by 1 base and J by 2 bases, with 5 bases between. Looked up from germline, CDR1 is LGHNT and CDR2 is FRNRAP. The CDR3 reads CASGLGLNTEAFF. Here the CDR3 DNA reads TGTGCTAGTGGTTTGGGTCTCAACACTGAAGCTTTCTTT. The full variable domain, in which reference TRBV12-5 and TRBJ1-1 provide the parts outside the CDR3, is DARVTQTPRHKVTEMGQEVTMRCQPILGHNTVFWYRQTMMQGLELLAYFRNRAPLDDSGMPKDRFSAEMPDATLATLKIQPSEPRDSAVYFCASGLGLNTEAFFGQGTRLTVV.

The chain joins TRBV4-3 to TRBJ1-6, with a possible D match to TRBD1 (5 bases). CDR3 size: 17 residues. With 0 bases removed from V and 10 bases from J, the gap between germline ends came to 19 bases. CDR1 is LGHNA, CDR2 YSLEER, per germline. The CDR3 spells CASSQEVSAQGRSPLHF. CDR3 DNA sequence: TGCGCCAGCAGCCAAGAAGTATCGGCCCAGGGAAGATCACCCCTCCACTTT.

The rearrangement uses TRBV30 and TRBJ1-4; TRBD1 is a possible D gene (5 bases). This CDR3 has 11 amino acids. Trimming shortened V by 3 bases and J by 8 bases, and 7 bases separated the two germline ends. Germline CDR1 is GTSNPN and CDR2 is SVGIG (reference sequence). This chain's CDR3 is CAWRGREKLFF. The CDR3 DNA reads TGTGCCTGGAGGGGGCGGGAAAAACTGTTTTTT. The full variable domain, in which reference TRBV30 and TRBJ1-4 provide the parts outside the CDR3, is SQTIHQWPATLVQPVGSPLSLECTVEGTSNPNLYWYRQAAGRGLQLLFYSVGIGQISSEVPQNLSASRPQDRQFILSSKKLLLSDSGFYLCAWRGREKLFFGSGTQLSVL.

V is TRBV9 and J is TRBJ1-1, with D unresolved. The CDR3 has 15 residues. CDR1 and CDR2 from the germline V gene are SGDLS and YYNGEE. Trimming removed 4 bases at V and 2 bases at J, with 15 bases between. The CDR3 sequence: CASSPEVHTNTEAFF. The CDR3 DNA follows: TGTGCCAGCAGCCCAGAGGTACACACCAACACTGAAGCTTTCTTT. Full variable domain (remainder filled in from reference TRBV9 and TRBJ1-1): DSGVTQTPKHLITATGQRVTLRCSPRSGDLSVYWYQQSLDQGLQFLIQYYNGEERAKGNILERFSAQQFPDLHSELNLSSLELGDSALYFCASSPEVHTNTEAFFGQGTRLTVV.

V is TRBV18 and J is TRBJ1-5, with D tentatively TRBD1 (6 bases). Germline V gene data show CDR1 as KGHSH and CDR2 as LQKENI. V shed 6 bases and J shed 4 bases, with 13 bases lying between them. The CDR3 consists of 14 residues. The CDR3 spells CASSQGQGNQPQHF. For the CDR3, the DNA is TGTGCCAGCTCTCAGGGGCAGGGAAATCAGCCCCAGCATTTT.

The gene calls are TRBV7-9 and TRBJ1-1, with TRBD1 identical over 9 bases. Trimming cost V 3 bases and J 5 bases; bases outside gene matches: 10. In germline, CDR1 is SEHNR, CDR2 FQNEAQ (reference sequence). The CDR3 covers 16 residues. The CDR3 DNA reads as TGTGCCAGCAGCTTCAGTACGGGACAGGGAGGAACTGAAGCTTTCTTT. It encodes CASSFSTGQGGTEAFF.

This clone was found a few times. The V call is TRBV6-6, the J call TRBJ1-5; TRBD1 agrees at 8 bases. Unmatched junction bases numbered 16, after V lost 7 bases and J lost 8 bases. This CDR3 region has 16 residues. Germline values: CDR1 MNHNY, CDR2 SVGAGI (reference sequence). DNA of the CDR3: TGTGCCAGCATCCAGGGGGCAGGGGGCTTTAGTAAGCCCCAGCATTTT. Translation gives CASIQGAGGFSKPQHF.

The J gene is TRBJ2-5, the V gene TRBV5-1; 7 nucleotides line up with TRBD2. V was pared by 4 bases and J by 0 bases, with 0 bases of the junction left unmatched. Germline V gene data show CDR1 as SGHRS and CDR2 as YFSETQ. The CDR3 extends over 13 amino acids. The CDR3 nucleotides read TGCGCCAGCAGCGGGGGGGACCAAGAGACCCAGTACTTC. Encoded protein: CASSGGDQETQYF. The whole variable domain, remainder taken from reference TRBV5-1 and TRBJ2-5, is KAGVTQTPRYLIKTRGQQVTLSCSPISGHRSVSWYQQTPGQGLQFLFEYFSETQRNKGNFPGRFSGRQFSNSRSEMNVSTLELGDSALYLCASSGGDQETQYFGPGTRLLVL.

The rearrangement joins TRBV10-2 to TRBJ2-3, with D unclear. This CDR3 contains 13 residues. Per the germline V gene, CDR1 is WSHSY and CDR2 is SAAADI. V was trimmed by 8 bases and J by 1 base, leaving 10 bases between them. The CDR3 DNA is TGCGCCAGCCGCATTCGGGGCACAGATACGCAGTATTTT. This translates into CASRIRGTDTQYF.

The chain uses TRBV7-2 and TRBJ2-6; D is undetermined. Deletions cut 1 base from V and 0 bases from J, with 4 bases between. CDR3 size: 15 residues. Germline values: CDR1 SGHTA, CDR2 FQGNSA. CDR3 residues: CASSLGVSGANVLTF. In DNA form, the CDR3 reads TGTGCCAGCAGCTTAGGAGTCTCTGGGGCCAACGTCCTGACTTTC.

This clone was seen more than once but under ten times. The J gene is TRBJ2-7, the V gene TRBV7-9; the match to TRBD1 covers 10 bases. The CDR3 contains 15 residues. Losses at the gene ends were 5 bases for V and 0 bases for J; bases not matched to a gene: 4. Per germline, CDR1 SEHNR and CDR2 FQNEAQ (reference sequence). As DNA, the CDR3 is TGTGCCAGCAGCACGTGGGACAGGGGCTCCTACGAGCAGTACTTC. The encoded protein is CASSTWDRGSYEQYF.

This clone appeared a single time. The gene calls are TRBV4-1 and TRBJ2-2, with 7 bases lining up with TRBD2. J was trimmed by 1 base and V by 1 base; bases with no gene match: 6. The CDR3 consists of 17 residues. Per germline, CDR1 MGHRA and CDR2 YSYEKL. The chain's CDR3 is CASSQGRGGMNTGELFF. CDR3 bases: TGCGCCAGCAGCCAAGGCCGCGGGGGAATGAACACCGGGGAGCTGTTTTTT.